This section outlines one T cell receptor (beta chain) sequence together with its context. Its antigen is unknown. Trimming cost V 8 bases and J 4 bases, with 14 bases left between them. Germline V lookup: CDR1 MDHEN, CDR2 SYDVKM. CDR3 size: 13 residues. This sample stems from a study of T cell responses to AZD1222 COVID-19 vaccine. Libraries were prepared by immunoSEQ multiplex PCR; TCRdb keeps only in-frame clonotypes and omits some of them. The table has 180,000 or so clones, approximately 95% seen once. The study, taken as a whole, reports: Without day 14 samples, only post-peak T cell repertoires were studied. A mostly white British donor set with more females was recruited, and clonal diversity was possibly underestimated. Per reports, nearly half of all spike-specific TCRs target regions that are unmutated in variants.

This TCR derives from an adult who received the AZD1222 COVID-19 vaccine. Material: peripheral blood, obtained 28 days after the second AZD1222 dose. The V gene is TRBV28, the J gene TRBJ1-1; D is unresolved. The CDR3 bases are TGTGCCAGCGAGGAGCGACTGACCACTGAAGCTTTCTTT. It yields the protein CASEERLTTEAFF.